This T cell receptor beta chain was profiled in a study of post-analysis software for immune sequencing data. About the study: Both relapsing-remitting and secondary progressive multiple sclerosis featured among the disease courses, as did progressive-relapsing multiple sclerosis. General study findings and limits: Five or six TRBV segments appeared more often in patients than in controls, and TRBV5-6, TRBV5-1 and TRBV20-1 were among these.

Remarks on this clonotype: Its antigen remains unidentified.

The CDR3 contains 17 residues. The germline V gene encodes CDR1 SGHRS and CDR2 YFSETQ. The germline V and J ends were trimmed by 0 bases and 0 bases, with 14 bases remaining between them. Researchers reported that TCR beta cDNA libraries carried unique molecular identifiers. TCRdb fed the PCR reads into MiXCR, producing one record per CDR3 protein. Of hundreds of thousands of distinct CDR3 sequences in the sample, about 60% are singletons; the top ten hold about 11%. The sequence was collected from a girl under 10 years old with multiple sclerosis. The sequenced material came from blood. The gene calls are TRBV5-1 and TRBJ2-3, with D possibly being TRBD2 (5 bases). The CDR3 protein is CASSLVGGSFSTDTQYF. DNA for the CDR3: TGCGCCAGCAGCTTGGTAGGTGGGAGTTTTAGCACAGATACGCAGTATTTT. The whole variable domain, filled in from reference TRBV5-1 and TRBJ2-3, reads KAGVTQTPRYLIKTRGQQVTLSCSPISGHRSVSWYQQTPGQGLQFLFEYFSETQRNKGNFPGRFSGRQFSNSRSEMNVSTLELGDSALYLCASSLVGGSFSTDTQYFGPGTRLTVL.